The present T cell receptor beta chain was sequenced within a study of cytomegalovirus exposure and HLA in healthy donors (dated by TCRdb to about 2017). Concerning the study at large: According to a later analysis, the 120 validation repertoires were produced on the same platform as the 666 repertoires of the first cohort. The aim of the study was to test whether cataloging public T cell receptors could identify signatures of past pathogen exposure. Besides the first cohort of about 730 subjects, a separate validation cohort made up of over 100 different subjects was used. To predict cytomegalovirus infection status, the study combined high-throughput TCR immunosequencing, statistical association of individual TCRs with disease status, and machine learning. Study-wide conclusions, independent of this receptor: The classifier was reported to diagnose cytomegalovirus status with high specificity and sensitivity in both the original and validation cohorts. While some public TCRs were present in many individuals, most TCR sequences turned up only very rarely across donors. Three of the identified cytomegalovirus-associated TCR beta chains were confirmed in vitro to be specific for cytomegalovirus antigens. The study listed approximately 150 TCR beta chains as associated with cytomegalovirus. In a later analysis, TCRs clustered in the first cohort were found to also tend to co-occur in the 100 to 150 validation repertoires, with 94% of cluster scores above 0. A later analysis lacked HLA typing for the validation cohort, so it scored co-occurrence in that cohort across all 120 or so repertoires. According to the authors, the approach could potentially be generalized to other disease states and immunological phenotypes.

Details on this clone: Its antigen target is currently unknown. No base quality values were provided; no much bigger clone lies one nucleotide off.

Separate from the roughly 650-subject first cohort, the validation cohort of around 130 subjects was the group to which the donors belonged. Libraries were prepared through the immunoSEQ multiplex PCR assay. Under the source paper's analysis protocol: A statistical classification framework was built to diagnose cytomegalovirus status from the catalog of TCR beta chain sequences. The clones in this table, taken by TCRdb from immuneACCESS, are in-frame only. Not every clone is retained; where verified, under half of the shortfall comes from an unresolved V gene, and the cause of the rest is unknown. That table supplies the V and J calls and clone size; D and trimming were determined from the DNA. Recorded for this sample are about 60,000 clones; roughly 94% of them occurred a single time. The top ten hold around 7% of the sample. CDR1 is given as MNHEY and CDR2 as SMNVEV, both from the germline V gene (reference sequence). V sheds 3 bases and J sheds 2 bases, leaving 10 bases between their ends. The CDR3 starts with the cysteine, ends with the phenylalanine, and has 14 residues. Just the 42-base CDR3 DNA is kept, in frame starting at base 1.

The sequence was collected from a woman in her late teens or twenties in good health and CMV-seropositive. Recombination joined TRBV27 with TRBJ1-1; matching of 6 bases hints at TRBD1 as the D gene. The source material was PBMCs. In nucleotide form, the sequence is TGTGCCAGCAGTTTTGGGGGCCCTAACACTGAAGCTTTCTTT. The translation is CASSFGGPNTEAFF.